The 15 T cell receptor beta chains given below trace back to one sample, sequenced in a study of blood T cell repertoires in COVID-19. Produced via immunoSEQ multiplex PCR; TCRdb's table is partial and in-frame only. In the table there are roughly 80,000 clones, around four fifths of which are singletons. The sample consisted of peripheral blood. The receptors derive from a human donor in a cohort sampled during active COVID-19.

The V and J genes are TRBV11-1 and TRBJ2-3, with TRBD1 identical over 8 bases. Germline V gene data show CDR1 as SGHAT and CDR2 as FQDESV (reference sequence). Trimming took 5 bases from V and 5 from J; bases not matched to a gene: 12. The CDR3 length is 16 residues. The CDR3 is CASSHLPGQAGDTQYF. The CDR3 DNA follows: TGTGCCAGCAGCCACCTACCGGGACAGGCTGGAGATACGCAGTATTTT.

V is TRBV6-1 and J is TRBJ1-2, with D possibly matching TRBD1 (5 bases). From germline, CDR1 is MNHNS and CDR2 SASEGT. The CDR3 is 16 residues long. The V gene lost 0 bases and the J gene lost 7 bases, with 18 bases spanning the gap. The CDR3 sequence is CASSEAPQGPLGGYTF. For the CDR3, the DNA is TGTGCCAGCAGTGAAGCCCCCCAGGGCCCCCTAGGTGGCTACACCTTC.

The chain joins TRBV5-1 to TRBJ1-1, with 9 bases matching TRBD1. Germline lookup yields CDR1 SGHRS and CDR2 YFSETQ. The CDR3 sequence is 14 residues long. The trim removed 3 bases at V and 1 base at J, leaving 1 base unmatched. CDR3 in DNA: TGCGCCAGCAGCTCGGGACAGGGGAACACTGAAGCTTTCTTT. Its protein is CASSSGQGNTEAFF.

The gene calls are TRBV12-3 or TRBV12-4 and TRBJ2-5, with D unresolved. Trimming left V 6 bases short and J 4 bases short, with 9 bases between. This CDR3 spans 12 amino acids. CDR3 region: CASSVAGETQYF. CDR3 DNA sequence: TGTGCCAGCAGCGTGGCTGGAGAGACCCAGTACTTC.

The chain carries TRBV25-1 and TRBJ2-3; D is ambiguous. Trimming shortened V by 7 bases and J by 1 base, and 6 bases separated the two germline ends. The CDR3 loop spans 12 amino acids. Per the germline V gene, CDR1 is MGHDK and CDR2 is SYGVNS. DNA for the CDR3: TGTGCCAGCACGGTGGGCACAGATACGCAGTATTTT. This encodes CASTVGTDTQYF.

This clone was seen once. The V call is TRBV7-7, the J call TRBJ1-6, with TRBD1 matching over 11 bases. Trimming at V came to 4 bases and at J to 9 bases, leaving 8 bases not matched to a gene. CDR1 and CDR2 (germline): SSHAT, FNYEAQ (reference sequence). This CDR3 contains 16 residues. The CDR3 is CASSSSLGTGGSPLHF. CDR3 nucleotide sequence: TGTGCCAGCAGCTCGAGCTTAGGGACAGGGGGTTCACCCCTCCACTTT.

V is TRBV29-1 and J is TRBJ2-1; a possible D gene is TRBD2 (5 bases). Looked up from germline, CDR1 is SQVTM and CDR2 is ANQGSEA. Trimming pared 4 bases from V and 8 bases from J, leaving 6 bases between. The CDR3 has 10 residues. The CDR3 DNA sequence: TGCAGCGTTGGGGGAGATGAGCAGTTCTTC. Protein: CSVGGDEQFF.

The rearrangement links TRBV12-5 to TRBJ2-1; maybe TRBD1 (5 bases). This CDR3 is built from 14 residues. Trimming shortened V by 3 bases and J by 6 bases, and 12 bases separated the two germline ends. Germline CDR1 reads LGHNT; CDR2 reads FRNRAP. The CDR3 region is CASGLGVSGNEQFF. CDR3 nucleotide sequence: TGTGCTAGTGGTTTAGGGGTCTCAGGCAATGAGCAGTTCTTC. Full variable domain (missing parts from reference TRBV12-5 and TRBJ2-1): DARVTQTPRHKVTEMGQEVTMRCQPILGHNTVFWYRQTMMQGLELLAYFRNRAPLDDSGMPKDRFSAEMPDATLATLKIQPSEPRDSAVYFCASGLGVSGNEQFFGPGTRLTVL.

The chain has TRBV27 and TRBJ1-1; D perhaps matches TRBD1 (6 bases). The germline CDR1 and CDR2 sequences are MNHEY and SMNVEV (reference sequence). Trimming removed 6 bases from V and 5 bases from J, with 13 bases in between. The CDR3 runs 13 residues. As DNA, the CDR3 is TGTGCCAGCAGAACTACAGGGCGGACTGAAGCTTTCTTT. It yields the protein CASRTTGRTEAFF.

The CDR3 loop is CASSLRQNTEAFF. CDR3 DNA sequence: TGTGCCAGCAGCCTACGACAGAACACTGAAGCTTTCTTT. The V and J genes are TRBV7-3 and TRBJ1-1, with no clear D. The CDR3 contains 13 residues. Germline CDR1 reads SGHTA; CDR2 reads FQGTGA. V lost 5 bases and J 1 base, leaving 8 bases between the germline ends.

The count of this clone is one. The chain couples TRBV5-4 to TRBJ2-5, with 12 bases matching TRBD2. CDR1 is SGHNT, CDR2 YYREEE, per germline (reference sequence). This CDR3 is built from 15 residues. Germline trimming cut 6 bases from V and 5 bases from J; bases unmatched to any gene: 8. CDR3 nucleotide sequence: TGTGCCAGCACCAAAAGACTAGCGGGGGAGGAGACCCAGTACTTC. This sequence encodes CASTKRLAGEETQYF.

The rearrangement joins TRBV7-3 to TRBJ2-2; D possibly corresponds to TRBD1 (6 bases). V lost 11 bases to trimming and J lost 2 bases, with 12 bases between them. Germline assignment: CDR1 SGHTA and CDR2 FQGTGA. This CDR3 spans 13 amino acids. In DNA form, the CDR3 reads TGTGCCTCCCGACAGGCTAACACCGGGGAGCTGTTTTTT. As protein: CASRQANTGELFF.

This clone was picked up one time. This rearrangement joins TRBV12-5 to TRBJ2-7; 10 bases agree with TRBD1. The germline gives CDR1 LGHNT, CDR2 FRNRAP. This CDR3 has 15 residues. After removal of 4 bases from V and 4 bases from J, the junction contained 7 bases not matched to a gene. The CDR3 coding sequence is TGTGCTAGTGGTTCCCTCCGGGACAGGGGATACGAGCAGTACTTC. It yields the protein CASGSLRDRGYEQYF.

This chain uses TRBV1 with TRBJ2-7; no check of the table's D call, TRBD2, against the DNA was made. TRBV1 is a recognized pseudogene. This CDR3 has 18 amino acids. CDR3 DNA: TGCACCAGCAGCCGTCTGCTAGCGGGGGCGATCCCTGAGTACGAGCAGTACTTC. Translating it yields CTSSRLLAGAIPEYEQYF.

This clone occurred once. This chain joins TRBV5-1 and TRBJ2-3, with 9 bases that match TRBD2. CDR1 and CDR2 (germline): SGHRS, YFSETQ. This CDR3 has 15 amino acids. J was trimmed by 1 base and V by 2 bases; bases with no gene match: 2. This chain's CDR3 is CASSFAGGGTDTQYF. As DNA, the CDR3 is TGCGCCAGCAGCTTTGCGGGGGGGGGCACAGATACGCAGTATTTT.